This T cell receptor (beta chain) was identified during a study of cytomegalovirus exposure and HLA in healthy donors. Study-level results: Within a later analysis, the majority of CMV-associated TCR beta chains appeared HLA-restricted. Sequencing likely generated an artifact that appeared as a cluster of highly shared sequence variants.

With 60 Vbeta and 13 Jbeta primers, the PCR was carried out. The repertoire was sequenced with immunoSEQ multiplex PCR; TCRdb's copy has only in-frame clones and lacks some. The sample comprises 150,000 or so clones, approximately 70% of which are singletons, and less than 8.5% rests with the top ten. Concerning this clone: Its specificity is unknown.

The V segment lost 5 bases and the J segment 10 bases; nucleotides outside the gene matches: 10. The CDR3 is 14 amino acids. CDR1 is SGHVS and CDR2 is FNYEAQ in the germline V gene. The receptor's source is a man in his forties or fifties in good health and CMV-seropositive. Material: PBMCs. The gene calls are TRBV7-6 and TRBJ2-1; TRBD1 matches at 8 bases. The chain's CDR3 is CASSPGTGNREQFF. CDR3 DNA sequence: TGTGCCAGCAGCCCCGGGACAGGCAACAGGGAGCAGTTCTTC.